This is a list of T cell receptor beta chains from one sample in a study of human T cells and chemical hapten exposure. TCRdb reprocessed the RACE reads with MiXCR, giving one entry per CDR3 protein. Of 82,000 or so distinct CDR3 sequences detected, over 10% appear once; the ten largest clones hold roughly 6%. Sequenced here: whole blood, sampled in connection with sensitization to the hapten diphenylcyclopropenone (DPC). The receptors shown here come from a woman between 50 and 59 years old with alopecia areata. Some clones in this sample may be carry-over from other donors' samples. The CDR3 runs from the conserved cysteine through the conserved F or W. A D gene is named only where the DNA matches it firmly. Only part of the rows carry a size: once, few, many, or a class if the clone is expanded.

j_gene,v_gene,abundance,d_gene,CDR3aa,CDR3nt
TRBJ2-3,TRBV29-1,few,-,CSVSQGFTDTQYF,TGCAGCGTTTCGCAGGGCTTTACAGATACGCAGTATTTT
TRBJ2-2,TRBV7-8,many,-,CASSFSLQITGELFF,TGTGCCAGCAGCTTCAGTCTGCAAATCACCGGGGAGCTGTTTTTT
TRBJ2-1,TRBV12-3/TRBV12-4,few,TRBD1,CASSPGTGSLGYNEQFF,TGTGCCAGCAGCCCAGGGACAGGGTCGCTAGGATACAATGAGCAGTTCTTC
TRBJ2-6,TRBV29-1,few,TRBD1,CSVEARDRTNSGANVLTF,TGCAGCGTCGAAGCACGGGACAGGACAAACTCTGGGGCCAACGTCCTGACTTTC
TRBJ1-2,TRBV20-1,many,-,CSATGSSYGYTF,TGCAGTGCGACAGGTTCCTCCTATGGCTACACCTTC
TRBJ2-7,TRBV7-9,few,-,CASSPDNPYEQYF,TGTGCCAGCAGCCCCGATAATCCCTACGAGCAGTACTTC
TRBJ2-3,TRBV5-1,-,-,CASSLPPGYTDTQYF,TGCGCCAGCAGCCTCCCCCCCGGATACACAGATACGCAGTATTTT
TRBJ2-1,TRBV2,many,TRBD2,CASSLGLVSDEQFF,TGTGCCAGCAGCCTCGGACTAGTCTCCGATGAGCAGTTCTTC
TRBJ2-7,TRBV20-1,many,-,CSALAPFGVPYEQYF,TGCAGTGCTCTAGCTCCCTTTGGTGTACCCTACGAGCAGTACTTC
TRBJ2-6,TRBV29-1,many,-,CSVESYSDSGANVLTF,TGCAGCGTTGAGTCTTATTCCGACTCTGGGGCCAACGTCCTGACTTTC
TRBJ1-1,TRBV5-5,few,-,CASSGDTRDTEAFF,TGTGCCAGCAGCGGGGACACCAGGGACACTGAAGCTTTCTTT
TRBJ1-1,TRBV7-8,few,TRBD1,CASRVRGLVTEAFF,TGTGCCAGCAGGGTCAGGGGGCTGGTCACTGAAGCTTTCTTT
TRBJ1-1,TRBV29-1,-,-,CSVEDPLGDTEAFF,TGCAGCGTTGAAGATCCGCTTGGGGACACTGAAGCTTTCTTT
TRBJ2-3,TRBV19,many,TRBD2,CATRDYSTDTQYF,TGTGCCACCCGGGACTACAGCACAGATACGCAGTATTTT
TRBJ1-2,TRBV7-9,-,-,CASSLDNGYTF,TGTGCCAGCAGCTTAGACAACGGCTACACCTTC
TRBJ2-1,TRBV2,few,-,CASSVESSYNEQFF,TGTGCCAGCAGTGTCGAGAGCTCCTACAATGAGCAGTTCTTC
TRBJ2-7,TRBV12-3/TRBV12-4,-,TRBD2,CASSLRTPTSGRAGTEQYF,TGTGCCAGCAGTTTGAGGACGCCGACTAGCGGGAGGGCCGGAACCGAGCAGTACTTC
TRBJ2-6,TRBV20-1,few,-,CSATGVSLSGANVLTF,TGCAGTGCTACAGGGGTTTCCCTCTCTGGGGCCAACGTCCTGACTTTC
TRBJ2-3,TRBV18,-,TRBD2,CASSPGVAGDTQYF,TGTGCCAGCTCCCCTGGAGTAGCGGGAGATACGCAGTATTTT
TRBJ2-1,TRBV3-1,many,-,CASSADPRGEQFF,TGTGCCAGCAGCGCGGACCCCAGAGGAGAGCAGTTCTTC
TRBJ1-6,TRBV5-4,-,-,CASSGSPHGDSPLHF,TGTGCCAGCAGCGGAAGTCCCCACGGGGATTCACCCCTCCACTTT
TRBJ2-1,TRBV18,many,TRBD1,CASSLQGAHEQFF,TGTGCCAGCTCACTACAGGGGGCCCATGAGCAGTTCTTC
TRBJ2-3,TRBV6-5,-,TRBD2,CASSSAGVGPDTQYF,TGTGCCAGCAGTTCAGCGGGAGTCGGGCCAGATACGCAGTATTTT
TRBJ1-1,TRBV29-1,many,-,CSAMNTEAFF,TGCAGCGCAATGAACACTGAAGCTTTCTTT
TRBJ2-7,TRBV5-6,many,TRBD2,CASSLGLAGSVRQYF,TGTGCCAGCAGCTTGGGACTAGCGGGATCGGTTCGGCAGTACTTC
TRBJ1-1,TRBV18,few,TRBD1,CASSPRQGGEGTEAFF,TGTGCCAGCTCACCTCGACAGGGGGGAGAGGGCACTGAAGCTTTCTTT
TRBJ2-1,TRBV7-9,few,TRBD2,CASSIYLAGHYNEQFF,TGTGCCAGCAGCATATACTTAGCGGGGCACTACAATGAGCAGTTCTTC
TRBJ2-6,TRBV20-1,few,-,CSASEGSWGVLTF,TGCAGTGCTAGTGAAGGCTCGTGGGGGGTCCTGACTTTC
TRBJ2-2,TRBV3-1,many,-,CASSQDRVYTGELFF,TGTGCCAGCAGCCAAGATCGCGTTTACACCGGGGAGCTGTTTTTT
TRBJ2-2,TRBV28,many,-,CASSLCIETSMCTGELFF,TGTGCCAGCAGTTTATGTATTGAGACTAGTATGTGCACCGGGGAGCTGTTTTTT
TRBJ2-3,TRBV5-1,many,TRBD2,CASSDPSGADTQYF,TGCGCCAGCAGCGACCCTAGCGGGGCAGATACGCAGTATTTT
TRBJ1-6,TRBV15,many,-,CATSRATGSSSPLHF,TGTGCCACCAGCAGGGCGACAGGATCCTCATCACCCCTCCACTTT
TRBJ1-2,TRBV29-1,many,TRBD1,CSVGRSGGPRNGYTF,TGCAGCGTTGGGCGGTCAGGGGGCCCCAGGAATGGCTACACCTTC
TRBJ1-6,TRBV27,-,TRBD1,CASRDRTYNSPLHF,TGTGCCAGCAGGGACAGGACCTATAATTCACCCCTCCACTTT
TRBJ2-1,TRBV5-1,many,-,CASSSGLFTSSYNEQFF,TGCGCCAGCAGCTCAGGACTTTTTACAAGCTCCTACAATGAGCAGTTCTTC
TRBJ2-7,TRBV29-1,-,TRBD2,CSVGTSGNYEQYF,TGCAGCGTGGGGACTAGCGGGAACTACGAGCAGTACTTC
TRBJ1-5,TRBV18,-,-,CASSPRQLNQPQHF,TGTGCCAGCTCACCAAGACAGCTCAATCAGCCCCAGCATTTT
TRBJ2-3,TRBV20-1,many,-,CSASGDTDTQYF,TGCAGTGCTAGCGGGGACACAGATACGCAGTATTTT
TRBJ2-5,TRBV5-1,-,TRBD1,CASSPSTGGETQYF,TGCGCCAGCAGCCCCTCGACAGGGGGTGAGACCCAGTACTTC
TRBJ2-3,TRBV18,-,-,CASSDGGTDTQYF,TGTGCCAGCTCAGACGGAGGCACAGATACGCAGTATTTT
TRBJ2-2,TRBV6-5,-,TRBD2,CASSSIGRLAGIGELFF,TGTGCCAGCAGTTCTATCGGACGGCTAGCGGGTATCGGGGAGCTGTTTTTT
TRBJ1-6,TRBV10-3,-,-,CAIRERQGNSPLHF,TGTGCCATCAGAGAGAGGCAGGGGAACTCACCCCTCCACTTT
TRBJ1-5,TRBV6-2/TRBV6-3,many,-,CASRDGNQPQHF,TGTGCCAGCAGGGATGGCAATCAGCCCCAGCATTTT
TRBJ2-1,TRBV7-2,-,-,CASSLSGLSYNEQFF,TGTGCCAGCAGCCTCTCTGGTCTGTCCTACAATGAGCAGTTCTTC